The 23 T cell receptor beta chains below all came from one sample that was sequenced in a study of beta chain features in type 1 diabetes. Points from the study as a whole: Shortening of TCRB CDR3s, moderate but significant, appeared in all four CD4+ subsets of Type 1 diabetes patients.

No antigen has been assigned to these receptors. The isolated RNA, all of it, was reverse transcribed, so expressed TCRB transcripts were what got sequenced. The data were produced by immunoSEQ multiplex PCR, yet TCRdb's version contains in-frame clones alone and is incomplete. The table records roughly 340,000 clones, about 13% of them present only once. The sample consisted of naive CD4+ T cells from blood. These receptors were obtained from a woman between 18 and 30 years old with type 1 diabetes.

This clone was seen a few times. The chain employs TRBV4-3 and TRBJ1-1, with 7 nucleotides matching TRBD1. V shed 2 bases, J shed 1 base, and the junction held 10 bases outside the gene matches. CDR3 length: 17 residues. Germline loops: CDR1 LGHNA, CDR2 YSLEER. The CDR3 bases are TGCGCCAGCAGCCAACAACTCCCGGGACAGCGGAACACTGAAGCTTTCTTT. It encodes CASSQQLPGQRNTEAFF.

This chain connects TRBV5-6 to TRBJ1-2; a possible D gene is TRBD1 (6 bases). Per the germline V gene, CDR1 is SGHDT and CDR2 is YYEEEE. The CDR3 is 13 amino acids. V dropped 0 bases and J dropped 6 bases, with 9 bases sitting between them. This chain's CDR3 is CASSLDRAHGYTF. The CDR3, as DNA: TGTGCCAGCAGCTTGGACAGGGCCCATGGCTACACCTTC.

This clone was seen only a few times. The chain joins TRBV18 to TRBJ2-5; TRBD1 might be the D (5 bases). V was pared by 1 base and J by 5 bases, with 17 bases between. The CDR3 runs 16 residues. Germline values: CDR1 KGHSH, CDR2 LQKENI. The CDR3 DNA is TGTGCCAGCTCACCACAAATAAACAGACCAGGGGAGACCCAGTACTTC. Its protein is CASSPQINRPGETQYF.

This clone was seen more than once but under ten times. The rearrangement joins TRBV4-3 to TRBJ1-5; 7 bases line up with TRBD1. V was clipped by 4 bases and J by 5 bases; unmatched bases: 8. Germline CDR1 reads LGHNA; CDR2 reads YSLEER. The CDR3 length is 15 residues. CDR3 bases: TGCGCCAGCAGCCGAGGGACAGAGAGTCATCAGCCCCAGCATTTT. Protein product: CASSRGTESHQPQHF.

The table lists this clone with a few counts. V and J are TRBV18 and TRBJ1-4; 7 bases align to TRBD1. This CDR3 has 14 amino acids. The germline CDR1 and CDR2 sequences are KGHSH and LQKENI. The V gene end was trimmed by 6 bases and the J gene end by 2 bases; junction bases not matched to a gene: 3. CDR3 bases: TGTGCCAGCTCCCCGGGACAGACTAATGAAAAACTGTTTTTT. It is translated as CASSPGQTNEKLFF.

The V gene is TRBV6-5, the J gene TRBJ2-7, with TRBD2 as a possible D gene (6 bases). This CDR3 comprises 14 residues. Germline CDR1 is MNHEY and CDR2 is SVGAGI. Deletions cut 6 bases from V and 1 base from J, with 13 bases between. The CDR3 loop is CASRTGLLSYEQYV. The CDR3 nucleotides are TGTGCCAGCAGGACGGGACTCCTGTCCTACGAGCAGTACGTC.

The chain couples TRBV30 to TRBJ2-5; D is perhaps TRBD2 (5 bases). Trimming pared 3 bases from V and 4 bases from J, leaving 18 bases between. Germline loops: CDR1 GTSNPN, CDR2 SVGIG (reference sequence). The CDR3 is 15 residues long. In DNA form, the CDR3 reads TGTGCCTGGAGCCCTCTACTGGGGAGTGGAGAGACCCAGTACTTC. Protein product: CAWSPLLGSGETQYF.

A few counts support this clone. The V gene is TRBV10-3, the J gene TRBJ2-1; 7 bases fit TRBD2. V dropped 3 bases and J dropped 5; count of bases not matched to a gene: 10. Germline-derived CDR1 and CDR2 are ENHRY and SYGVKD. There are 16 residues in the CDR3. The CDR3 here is CAISDRVEAGDNEQFF. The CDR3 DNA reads TGTGCCATCAGTGATCGAGTGGAGGCGGGAGACAATGAGCAGTTCTTC.

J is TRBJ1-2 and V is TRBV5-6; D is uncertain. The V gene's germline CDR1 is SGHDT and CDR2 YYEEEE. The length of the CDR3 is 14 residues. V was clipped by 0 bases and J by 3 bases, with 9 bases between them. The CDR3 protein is CASSLERGDYGYTF. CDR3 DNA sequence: TGTGCCAGCAGCTTGGAAAGAGGAGACTATGGCTACACCTTC.

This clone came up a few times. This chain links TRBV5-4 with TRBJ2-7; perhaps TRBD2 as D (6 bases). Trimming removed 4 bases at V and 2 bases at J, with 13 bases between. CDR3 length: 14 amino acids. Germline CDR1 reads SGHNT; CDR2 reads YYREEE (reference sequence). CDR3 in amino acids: CASSGGTGPYEQYF. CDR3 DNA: TGTGCCAGCAGCGGAGGGACGGGACCCTACGAGCAGTACTTC.

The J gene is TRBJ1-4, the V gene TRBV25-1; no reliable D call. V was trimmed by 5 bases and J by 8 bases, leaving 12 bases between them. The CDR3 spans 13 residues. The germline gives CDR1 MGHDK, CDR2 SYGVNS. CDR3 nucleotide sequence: TGTGCCAGCAGTAATCCTTGGCCGGAAAAACTGTTTTTT. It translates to CASSNPWPEKLFF.

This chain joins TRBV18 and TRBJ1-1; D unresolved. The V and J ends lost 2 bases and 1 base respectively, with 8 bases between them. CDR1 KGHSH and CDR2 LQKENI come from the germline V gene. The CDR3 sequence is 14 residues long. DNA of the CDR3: TGTGCCAGCTCACCATTAGAAGAGAACACTGAAGCTTTCTTT. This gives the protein CASSPLEENTEAFF.

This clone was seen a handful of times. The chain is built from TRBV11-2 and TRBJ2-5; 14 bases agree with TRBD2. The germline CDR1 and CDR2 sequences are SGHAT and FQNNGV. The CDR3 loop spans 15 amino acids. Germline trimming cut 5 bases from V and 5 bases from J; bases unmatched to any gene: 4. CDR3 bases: TGTGCCAGCAGCCCAAGACTAGCGGGAGGGGAGACCCAGTACTTC. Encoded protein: CASSPRLAGGETQYF.

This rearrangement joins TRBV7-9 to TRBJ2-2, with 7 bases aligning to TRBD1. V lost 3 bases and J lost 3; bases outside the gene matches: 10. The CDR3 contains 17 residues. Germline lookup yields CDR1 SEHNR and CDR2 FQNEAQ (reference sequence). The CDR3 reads CASSLTQGNWDTGELFF. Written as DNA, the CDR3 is TGTGCCAGCAGCTTGACACAGGGGAATTGGGACACCGGGGAGCTGTTTTTT.

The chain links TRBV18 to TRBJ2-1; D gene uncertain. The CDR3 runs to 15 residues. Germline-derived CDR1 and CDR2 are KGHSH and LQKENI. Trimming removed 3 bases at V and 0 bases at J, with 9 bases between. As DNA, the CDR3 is TGTGCCAGCTCACCTGTCTACCTCTCCTACAATGAGCAGTTCTTC. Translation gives CASSPVYLSYNEQFF. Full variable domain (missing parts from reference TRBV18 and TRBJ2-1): NAGVMQNPRHLVRRRGQEARLRCSPMKGHSHVYWYRQLPEEGLKFMVYLQKENIIDESGMPKERFSAEFPKEGPSILRIQQVVRGDSAAYFCASSPVYLSYNEQFFGPGTRLTVL.

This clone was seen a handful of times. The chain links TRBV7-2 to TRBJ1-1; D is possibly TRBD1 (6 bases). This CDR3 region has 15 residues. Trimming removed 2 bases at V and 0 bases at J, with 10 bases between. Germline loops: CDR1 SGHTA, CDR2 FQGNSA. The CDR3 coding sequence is TGTGCCAGCAGCTTACGGTGGGGGCTGAACACTGAAGCTTTCTTT. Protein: CASSLRWGLNTEAFF.

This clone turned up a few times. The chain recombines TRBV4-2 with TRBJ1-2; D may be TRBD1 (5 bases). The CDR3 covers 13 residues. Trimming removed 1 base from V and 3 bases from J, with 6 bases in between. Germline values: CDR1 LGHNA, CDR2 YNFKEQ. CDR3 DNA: TGTGCCAGCAGCCAAGGACAGCACTATGGCTACACCTTC. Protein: CASSQGQHYGYTF.

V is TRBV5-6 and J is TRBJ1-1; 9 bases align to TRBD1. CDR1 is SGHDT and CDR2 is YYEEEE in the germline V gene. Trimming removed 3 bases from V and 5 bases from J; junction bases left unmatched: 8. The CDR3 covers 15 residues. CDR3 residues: CASSSSGTGWTEAFF. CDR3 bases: TGTGCCAGCAGCTCATCCGGGACAGGGTGGACTGAAGCTTTCTTT.

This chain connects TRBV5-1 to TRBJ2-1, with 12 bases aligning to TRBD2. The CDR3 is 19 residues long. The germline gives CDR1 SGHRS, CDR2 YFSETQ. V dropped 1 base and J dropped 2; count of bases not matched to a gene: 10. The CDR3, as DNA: TGCGCCAGCAGCTTGCTAGGGACTAGCGGGCCCAAGACCTACAATGAGCAGTTCTTC. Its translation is CASSLLGTSGPKTYNEQFF.

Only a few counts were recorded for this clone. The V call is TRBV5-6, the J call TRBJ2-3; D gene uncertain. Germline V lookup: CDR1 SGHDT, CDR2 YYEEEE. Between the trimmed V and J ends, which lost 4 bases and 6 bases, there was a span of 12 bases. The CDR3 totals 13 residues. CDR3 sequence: CASSPEVRDTQYF. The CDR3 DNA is TGTGCCAGCAGCCCCGAGGTGCGGGATACGCAGTATTTT.

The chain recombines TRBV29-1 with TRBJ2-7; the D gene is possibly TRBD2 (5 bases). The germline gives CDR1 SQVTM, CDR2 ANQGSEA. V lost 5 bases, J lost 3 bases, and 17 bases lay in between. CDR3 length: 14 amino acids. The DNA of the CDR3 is TGCAGCGTTTCTCTGCGAGGGCTTCACTACGAGCAGTACTTC. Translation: CSVSLRGLHYEQYF.

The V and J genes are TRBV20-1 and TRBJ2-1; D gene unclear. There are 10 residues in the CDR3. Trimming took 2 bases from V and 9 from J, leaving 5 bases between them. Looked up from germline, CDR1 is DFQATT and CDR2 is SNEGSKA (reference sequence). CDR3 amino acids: CSARNREQFF. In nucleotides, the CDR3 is TGCAGTGCTAGAAATCGTGAGCAGTTCTTC.

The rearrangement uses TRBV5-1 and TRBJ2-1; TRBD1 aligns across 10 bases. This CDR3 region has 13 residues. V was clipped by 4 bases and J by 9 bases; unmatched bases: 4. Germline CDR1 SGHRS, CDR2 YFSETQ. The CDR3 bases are TGCGCCAGCAGCATCGGACAGGGGGGTGAGCAGTTCTTC. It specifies CASSIGQGGEQFF.